These 29 T cell receptor beta chains share one sample of origin, sequenced in a study of T cell responses to AZD1222 COVID-19 vaccine. Produced via immunoSEQ multiplex PCR; TCRdb's table is partial and in-frame only. The sample contains about 150,000 clones, less than 95% of which appear only once. The sequencing used peripheral blood, collected on day 0 of AZD1222 vaccination. All receptors come from an adult in good health.

The genes are TRBV29-1 and TRBJ2-7; D is uncertain. V shed 7 bases and J shed 2 bases, with 21 bases lying between them. The CDR3 has 15 residues. From germline, CDR1 is SQVTM and CDR2 ANQGSEA. The CDR3 loop is CSASRPGPTTYEQYF. For the CDR3, the DNA is TGCAGCGCTTCCCGCCCAGGCCCTACCACCTACGAGCAGTACTTC.

The chain is built from TRBV7-6 and TRBJ2-1; 8 bases match TRBD2. Germline CDR1 and CDR2: SGHVS and FNYEAQ. With V trimmed by 1 base and J by 6 bases, 8 bases remained unmatched. The CDR3 has 16 residues. DNA of the CDR3: TGTGCCAGCAGCTTAGAATCCGGGACTAGGGGCAATGAGCAGTTCTTC. It codes for CASSLESGTRGNEQFF.

The J gene is TRBJ2-1, the V gene TRBV7-3, with 8 bases that match TRBD1. The germline CDR1 and CDR2 sequences are SGHTA and FQGTGA. Trimming took 2 bases from V and 8 from J; bases not matched to a gene: 5. This CDR3 spans 14 amino acids. The CDR3 region has the DNA TGTGCCAGCAGCTTAGGGACAGGCTCCGATGAGCAGTTCTTC. Translated, it gives CASSLGTGSDEQFF.

The V call is TRBV2, the J call TRBJ2-7; 9 bases line up with TRBD1. CDR1 is SNHLY and CDR2 is FYNNEI in the germline V gene. With 3 bases clipped from V and 1 base from J, the junction kept 10 bases outside the gene matches. The CDR3 runs 17 residues. The CDR3 loop reads CASSEGGQGHLSYEQYF. CDR3 in DNA: TGTGCCAGCAGTGAGGGGGGACAGGGACACCTTTCCTACGAGCAGTACTTC. The whole variable domain, remainder taken from reference TRBV2 and TRBJ2-7, is EPEVTQTPSHQVTQMGQEVILRCVPISNHLYFYWYRQILGQKVEFLVSFYNNEISEKSEIFDDQFSVERPDGSNFTLKIRSTKLEDSAMYFCASSEGGQGHLSYEQYFGPGTRLTVT.

This clone was seen only once. V is TRBV27 and J is TRBJ1-1, with D possibly matching TRBD1 (5 bases). Germline-derived CDR1 and CDR2 are MNHEY and SMNVEV (reference sequence). The ends were cut back, 4 bases at V and 8 bases at J, with 17 bases in the middle. The CDR3 extends over 14 amino acids. CDR3 residues: CASSWTGRYSEAFF. The CDR3 DNA reads as TGTGCCAGCAGTTGGACGGGGCGGTACTCGGAAGCTTTCTTT.

The V gene is TRBV11-2, the J gene TRBJ2-1; maybe TRBD1 (5 bases). The germline V and J ends were trimmed by 6 bases and 0 bases, with 12 bases remaining between them. This CDR3 is 15 amino acids long. Looked up from germline, CDR1 is SGHAT and CDR2 is FQNNGV. Here the CDR3 DNA reads TGTGCCAGCAGTAGCCCCAGGGTCTCCTACAATGAGCAGTTCTTC. It yields the protein CASSSPRVSYNEQFF.

The CDR3 bases are TGCGCCAGCAGCCAAGGGACTAGCGGTCATACGCAGTATTTT. It translates to CASSQGTSGHTQYF. This chain joins TRBV4-1 and TRBJ2-3; 10 bases map to TRBD2. V lost 1 base, J lost 7 bases, and 2 bases stayed unmatched. CDR3 length equals 14 residues. Germline V lookup: CDR1 MGHRA, CDR2 YSYEKL.

The sample holds one count of this clone. The V and J genes are TRBV30 and TRBJ2-2, with 7 bases that match TRBD1. Per germline, CDR1 GTSNPN and CDR2 SVGIG (reference sequence). The CDR3 loop spans 15 amino acids. Trimming took 0 bases from V and 6 from J; bases not matched to a gene: 7. CDR3 region: CAWSVGDRWSGELFF. DNA for the CDR3: TGTGCCTGGAGTGTAGGGGACAGATGGTCCGGGGAGCTGTTTTTT.

J is TRBJ1-1 and V is TRBV29-1; 9 bases map to TRBD1. This CDR3 spans 15 amino acids. Trimming cost V 7 bases and J 4 bases; bases outside gene matches: 13. The germline V gene encodes CDR1 SQVTM and CDR2 ANQGSEA. CDR3 in amino acids: CSAVQGAISGTEAFF. CDR3 sequence (DNA): TGCAGCGCCGTACAGGGGGCGATTTCAGGCACTGAAGCTTTCTTT. Combining the CDR3 with reference TRBV29-1 and TRBJ1-1 gives the whole variable domain SAVISQKPSRDICQRGTSLTIQCQVDSQVTMMFWYRQQPGQSLTLIATANQGSEATYESGFVIDKFPISRPNLTFSTLTVSNMSPEDSSIYLCSAVQGAISGTEAFFGQGTRLTVV.

The CDR3 region has the DNA TGTGCCTGCCGGGACAGGGTAAATGAGCAGTTCTTC. Its translation: CACRDRVNEQFF. The genes are TRBV30 and TRBJ2-1, with 9 bases fitting TRBD1. Losses at the gene ends were 6 bases for V and 7 bases for J; bases not matched to a gene: 4. This CDR3 is 12 amino acids long. Germline CDR1 reads GTSNPN; CDR2 reads SVGIG (reference sequence). Variable domain in full (rest from reference TRBV30 and TRBJ2-1): SQTIHQWPATLVQPVGSPLSLECTVEGTSNPNLYWYRQAAGRGLQLLFYSVGIGQISSEVPQNLSASRPQDRQFILSSKKLLLSDSGFYLCACRDRVNEQFFGPGTRLTVL.

The chain joins TRBV28 to TRBJ1-1; 8 bases are shared with TRBD1. The V gene's germline CDR1 is MDHEN and CDR2 SYDVKM. The CDR3 length is 14 residues. The trim removed 7 bases at V and 5 bases at J, leaving 9 bases unmatched. For the CDR3, the DNA is TGTGCCAGCAAAACCCCAACAGGGGGGACTGAAGCTTTCTTT. This codes for CASKTPTGGTEAFF.

This sequence joins TRBV10-3 and TRBJ2-1; TRBD1 might be the D (7 bases). Germline V CDR1 and CDR2: ENHRY, SYGVKD. The CDR3 sequence is 14 residues long. Deletions cut 6 bases from V and 0 bases from J, with 9 bases between. CDR3 sequence reads: CAISRGASYNEQFF. The CDR3 DNA reads TGTGCCATCAGCAGGGGGGCCTCCTACAATGAGCAGTTCTTC.

Written as DNA, the CDR3 is TGTGCCAGCAGCCCCGGGAGTGGGTCCTACAATGAGCAGTTCTTC. Its translation: CASSPGSGSYNEQFF. V and J are TRBV11-3 and TRBJ2-1; weak D call: TRBD2 (6 bases). The CDR3 extends over 15 amino acids. Germline V gene lookup returns CDR1 SGHNT and CDR2 YENEEA. V lost 5 bases to trimming and J lost 1 base, with 12 bases between them.

This clone was seen once. The CDR3 region is CASGVESVGYTF. The CDR3 nucleotides read TGTGCCAGCGGGGTTGAGTCGGTTGGCTACACCTTC. This chain links TRBV2 with TRBJ1-2; D unresolved. The germline V and J ends were trimmed by 8 bases and 7 bases, with 14 bases remaining between them. This CDR3 is built from 12 residues. Germline V CDR1 and CDR2: SNHLY, FYNNEI. The variable domain in full, completed from reference TRBV2 and TRBJ1-2, reads EPEVTQTPSHQVTQMGQEVILRCVPISNHLYFYWYRQILGQKVEFLVSFYNNEISEKSEIFDDQFSVERPDGSNFTLKIRSTKLEDSAMYFCASGVESVGYTFGSGTRLTVV.

The rearrangement links TRBV28 to TRBJ1-5; a weak D match, TRBD1 (5 bases). Germline V gene data show CDR1 as MDHEN and CDR2 as SYDVKM. The V end lost 3 bases, the J end lost 6 bases, and 18 bases lay between the germline ends. There are 16 residues in the CDR3. The DNA of the CDR3 is TGTGCCAGCAGTTTTGGCGGGGGAGGTCGTAGTCAGCCCCAGCATTTT. The encoded protein is CASSFGGGGRSQPQHF.

Written as DNA, the CDR3 is TGTGCCAGCAGCCGCGGGACAGGGAATAATGAGCAGTTCTTC. Its protein is CASSRGTGNNEQFF. The chain recombines TRBV16 with TRBJ2-1; 9 positions match TRBD1. J was trimmed by 7 bases and V by 4 bases; bases with no gene match: 5. Germline V lookup: CDR1 KGHSY, CDR2 FQNENV. The CDR3 has 14 amino acids.

V and J are TRBV28 and TRBJ1-4; D is possibly TRBD1 (6 bases). The CDR3 is made up of 17 amino acids. V lost 1 base, J lost 3 bases, and 15 bases lay in between. Germline values: CDR1 MDHEN, CDR2 SYDVKM. The CDR3: CASSLFDRQVPNEKLFF. The CDR3 coding sequence is TGTGCCAGCAGTTTATTTGACAGGCAGGTGCCTAATGAAAAACTGTTTTTT.

CDR3 nucleotide sequence: TGTGCCAGCAGCCAACCTGGGACAGGTTCGTTTGGCTACACCTTC. This codes for CASSQPGTGSFGYTF. The chain recombines TRBV14 with TRBJ1-2, with 8 bases aligning to TRBD1. The ends lost 2 bases at V and 7 bases at J; junction bases unmatched: 9. The CDR3 contains 15 residues. Germline assignment: CDR1 SGHDN and CDR2 FVKESK. Full variable domain (missing parts from reference TRBV14 and TRBJ1-2): EAGVTQFPSHSVIEKGQTVTLRCDPISGHDNLYWYRRVMGKEIKFLLHFVKESKQDESGMPNNRFLAERTGGTYSTLKVQPAELEDSGVYFCASSQPGTGSFGYTFGSGTRLTVV.

The chain is built from TRBV15 and TRBJ1-3; the match to TRBD1 covers 10 bases. Germline CDR1 LNHNV, CDR2 YYDKDF (reference sequence). The CDR3 has 16 amino acids. The junction had 4 bases not matched to a gene; V was cut back by 5 bases and J by 0 bases. The CDR3 protein is CATSGTGAGSGNTIYF. The CDR3 nucleotides are TGTGCCACCAGCGGGACAGGGGCTGGCTCTGGAAACACCATATATTTT.

The rearrangement uses TRBV7-9 and TRBJ1-1, with D perhaps TRBD1 (5 bases). Germline loops: CDR1 SEHNR, CDR2 FQNEAQ (reference sequence). V lost 5 bases, J lost 2 bases, and 15 bases lay in between. The CDR3 is 15 residues long. The CDR3 sequence is CASSPSLTGNTEAFF. The DNA for the CDR3 is TGTGCCAGCAGCCCCTCCCTAACAGGAAACACTGAAGCTTTCTTT. The full variable domain, in which reference TRBV7-9 and TRBJ1-1 provide the parts outside the CDR3, is DTGVSQNPRHKITKRGQNVTFRCDPISEHNRLYWYRQTLGQGPEFLTYFQNEAQLEKSRLLSDRFSAERPKGSFSTLEIQRTEQGDSAMYLCASSPSLTGNTEAFFGQGTRLTVV.

This clone was detected once. V usage is TRBV11-2 and J usage is TRBJ1-2; D unresolved. V shed 5 bases and J shed 3 bases, with 16 bases lying between them. Germline assignment: CDR1 SGHAT and CDR2 FQNNGV. The CDR3 loop spans 15 amino acids. The CDR3: CASSPEGGLDYGYTF. The CDR3 DNA reads as TGTGCCAGCAGCCCGGAGGGAGGCTTAGACTATGGCTACACCTTC.

The chain employs TRBV5-1 and TRBJ1-3; maybe TRBD1 (6 bases). Germline V gene data show CDR1 as SGHRS and CDR2 as YFSETQ. Deletions cut 7 bases from V and 2 bases from J, with 13 bases between. The CDR3 loop spans 14 amino acids. The CDR3 sequence is CASSRDKAGNTIYF. The CDR3 nucleotides are TGCGCCAGCTCACGGGACAAAGCTGGAAACACCATATATTTT.

The chain combines TRBV4-2 with TRBJ2-5, with no clear D. The CDR3 sequence is 15 residues long. V was trimmed by 0 bases and J by 2 bases, leaving 10 bases between them. Germline V gene sequence: CDR1 LGHNA, CDR2 YNFKEQ. CDR3 in amino acids: CASSQEGQMQETQYF. DNA of the CDR3: TGTGCCAGCAGCCAAGAAGGGCAGATGCAAGAGACCCAGTACTTC.

The rearrangement uses TRBV28 and TRBJ1-2, with 9 bases lining up with TRBD1. There are 14 residues in the CDR3. Germline V gene sequence: CDR1 MDHEN, CDR2 SYDVKM. V lost 5 bases and J lost 8; bases outside the gene matches: 9. CDR3: CASSPGQGLEGYTF. CDR3 nucleotide sequence: TGTGCCAGCAGTCCGGGACAGGGTTTGGAGGGCTACACCTTC.

The chain employs TRBV28 and TRBJ2-3; 8 nucleotides align to TRBD1. CDR3 length: 15 residues. Looked up from germline, CDR1 is MDHEN and CDR2 is SYDVKM. V lost 6 bases to trimming and J lost 2 bases; unmatched junction nucleotides: 7. CDR3 sequence: CASSSLGQDTDTQYF. The CDR3 DNA follows: TGTGCCAGCAGCTCCCTGGGACAGGACACAGATACGCAGTATTTT.

This chain joins TRBV19 and TRBJ1-1, with 9 bases matching TRBD1. Germline assignment: CDR1 LNHDA and CDR2 SQIVND (reference sequence). This CDR3 has 16 amino acids. V dropped 2 bases and J dropped 5; count of bases not matched to a gene: 9. CDR3 bases: TGTGCCAGTAGTATAAGACCCCGACAGGGGGGAACTGAAGCTTTCTTT. As protein: CASSIRPRQGGTEAFF.

This clone was recorded once. The J gene is TRBJ2-1, the V gene TRBV7-3; tentative D call: TRBD2 (5 bases). The length of the CDR3 is 15 residues. In germline, CDR1 is SGHTA, CDR2 FQGTGA. The germline V and J ends were trimmed by 0 bases and 2 bases, with 8 bases remaining between them. This CDR3 reads CASSLTFGTYNEQFF. The CDR3 region has the DNA TGTGCCAGCAGCTTAACGTTCGGGACCTACAATGAGCAGTTCTTC.

The genes are TRBV18 and TRBJ2-7; 15 bases are shared with TRBD2. The CDR3 is 21 amino acids. Trimming took 3 bases from V and 1 from J; bases not matched to a gene: 16. Looked up from germline, CDR1 is KGHSH and CDR2 is LQKENI. The CDR3 sequence: CASSPPQGLAGGLVESYEQYF. In DNA form, the CDR3 reads TGTGCCAGCTCACCCCCCCAGGGACTAGCGGGGGGTCTTGTGGAATCCTACGAGCAGTACTTC.

The chain employs TRBV5-1 and TRBJ1-4, with D possibly matching TRBD1 (5 bases). The V end lost 7 bases, the J end lost 3 bases, and 10 bases lay between the germline ends. The CDR3 totals 13 residues. The germline CDR1 and CDR2 sequences are SGHRS and YFSETQ. The CDR3 DNA sequence: TGCGCCAGCCGCGACAGTTCTAATGAAAAACTGTTTTTT. Amino acid sequence: CASRDSSNEKLFF.